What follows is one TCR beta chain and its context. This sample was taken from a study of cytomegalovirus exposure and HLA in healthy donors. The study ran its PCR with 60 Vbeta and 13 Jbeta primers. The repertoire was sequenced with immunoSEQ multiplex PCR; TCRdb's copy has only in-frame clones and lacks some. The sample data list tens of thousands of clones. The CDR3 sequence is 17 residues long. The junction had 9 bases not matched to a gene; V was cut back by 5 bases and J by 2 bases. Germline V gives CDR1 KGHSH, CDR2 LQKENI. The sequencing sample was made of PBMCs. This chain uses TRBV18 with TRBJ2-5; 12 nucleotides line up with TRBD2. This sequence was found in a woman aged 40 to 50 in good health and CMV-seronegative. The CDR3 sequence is CASSVTGTSGLQETQYF. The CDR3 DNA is TGTGCCAGCTCAGTTACCGGGACTAGCGGGCTACAAGAGACCCAGTACTTC.